The T cell receptor (beta chain) under discussion was sequenced for a study of T cells in Graves' hyperthyroidism and ophthalmopathy. Overall study context: Initial diagnosis, before any treatment, was when peripheral blood was collected.

This clonotype has a count of ten or more. Its antigen remains unidentified. Fresh 10 ml peripheral blood yielded PBMCs. Regions amplified from RNA transcripts were the TCR beta CDR3 regions. During a first-round RT-PCR of the TCR CDR3, the HTBI primer set was used. TCRdb itself ran the multiplex PCR reads through MiXCR, one entry per CDR3 protein. Counted here are about 520,000 distinct CDR3 sequences, around 22% occurring once; the ten biggest clones make up about 10%. From germline, CDR1 is MNHNS and CDR2 SASEGT. The V gene end was trimmed by 7 bases and the J gene end by 2 bases; junction bases not matched to a gene: 7. The CDR3 sequence is 14 residues long. Notes on the study in general: Ophthalmopathy, as predicted by the model, came a median around 6 months after the prediction.

This receptor was obtained from a woman aged 25 to 45 with Graves' ophthalmopathy. This chain links TRBV6-1 with TRBJ1-1; TRBD1 matches at 7 bases. Sequencing input: blood. The CDR3 sequence: CASKRGTANTEAFF. The DNA of the CDR3 is TGTGCCAGCAAACGCGGGACAGCCAACACTGAAGCTTTCTTT.